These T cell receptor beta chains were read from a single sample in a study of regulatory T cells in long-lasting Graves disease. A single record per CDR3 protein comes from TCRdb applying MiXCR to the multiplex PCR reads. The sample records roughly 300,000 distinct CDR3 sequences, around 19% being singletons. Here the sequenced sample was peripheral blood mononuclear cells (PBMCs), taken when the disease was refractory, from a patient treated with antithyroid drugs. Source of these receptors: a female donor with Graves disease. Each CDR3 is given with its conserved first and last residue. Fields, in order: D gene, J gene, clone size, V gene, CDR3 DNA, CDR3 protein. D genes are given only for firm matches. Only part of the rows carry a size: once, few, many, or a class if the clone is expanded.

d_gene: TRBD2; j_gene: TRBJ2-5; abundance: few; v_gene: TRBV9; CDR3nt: TGTGCCAGCAGCGTAAAACCCGGGACTAGGGGTTCAGAGACCCAGTACTTC; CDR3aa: CASSVKPGTRGSETQYF
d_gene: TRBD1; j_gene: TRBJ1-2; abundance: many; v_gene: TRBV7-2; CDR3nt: TGTGCCAGCAGCGAGGCTCCGGGACAGGGGTACGGCTACACCTTC; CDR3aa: CASSEAPGQGYGYTF
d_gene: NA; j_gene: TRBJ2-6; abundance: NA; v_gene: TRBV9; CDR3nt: TGTGCCAGCAGCGCAGGAGGAACTTGGGTATCTGGGGCCAACGTCCTGACTTTC; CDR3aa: CASSAGGTWVSGANVLTF
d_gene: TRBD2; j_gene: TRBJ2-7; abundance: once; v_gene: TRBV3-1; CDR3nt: TGTGCCAGCAGCCAAGGAAGACTAGCGGGAGGTTCCTTCGAGCAGTACTTC; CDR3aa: CASSQGRLAGGSFEQYF
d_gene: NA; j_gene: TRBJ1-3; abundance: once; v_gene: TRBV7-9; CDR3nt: TGTGCCAGCAGCCCCCCGAGACAGGTACTCTCTGGAAACACCATATATTTT; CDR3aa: CASSPPRQVLSGNTIYF
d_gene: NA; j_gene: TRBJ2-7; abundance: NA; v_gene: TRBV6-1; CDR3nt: TGTGCCAGCAATACGTTTCGCGGGTCCGACTCCTACGGGCAGTACTTC; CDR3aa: CASNTFRGSDSYGQYF
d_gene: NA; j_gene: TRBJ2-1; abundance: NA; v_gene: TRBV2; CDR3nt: TGTGCCAGCAGGGAGGACAGTTTCGAGCAGTTCTTC; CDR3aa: CASREDSFEQFF
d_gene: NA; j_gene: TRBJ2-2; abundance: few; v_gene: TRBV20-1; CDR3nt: TGCAGTGCTATCGACTCCAGCGCGAACACCGGGGAGCTGTTTTTT; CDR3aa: CSAIDSSANTGELFF
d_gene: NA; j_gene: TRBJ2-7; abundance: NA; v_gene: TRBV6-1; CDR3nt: TGTGCCAGCACCCCACCGGGGGCTGTTAGCTACGAGCAGTACTTC; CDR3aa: CASTPPGAVSYEQYF
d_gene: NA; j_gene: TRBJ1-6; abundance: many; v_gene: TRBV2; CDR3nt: TGTGCCAGCAGTGGGACAGCGCGACTTACCTATATAGGCTCACCCCTCCACTTT; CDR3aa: CASSGTARLTYIGSPLHF
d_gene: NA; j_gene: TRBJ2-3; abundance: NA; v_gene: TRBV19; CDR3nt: TGTGCCAGTATGGACCAGTACACAGATACGCAGTATTTT; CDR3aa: CASMDQYTDTQYF
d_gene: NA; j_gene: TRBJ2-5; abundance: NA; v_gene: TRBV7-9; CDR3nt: TGTGCCAGCAGCGTTCCGGTGGTCTTGGAGACCCAGTACTTC; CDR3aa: CASSVPVVLETQYF
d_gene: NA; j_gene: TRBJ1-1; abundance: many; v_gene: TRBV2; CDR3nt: TGTGCCAGCAGTTTGGGAATTCTGAACACTGAAGCTTTCTTT; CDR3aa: CASSLGILNTEAFF
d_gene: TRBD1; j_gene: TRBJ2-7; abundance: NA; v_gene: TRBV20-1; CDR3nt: TGCAGTGCTCCGCGGACAGGGGGCCTCTACGAGCAGTACTTC; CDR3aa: CSAPRTGGLYEQYF
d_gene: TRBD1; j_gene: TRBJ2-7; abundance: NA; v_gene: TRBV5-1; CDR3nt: TGCGCCAGCAGCCGCGACAGGGGGATGGCCGAGCAGTACTTC; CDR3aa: CASSRDRGMAEQYF
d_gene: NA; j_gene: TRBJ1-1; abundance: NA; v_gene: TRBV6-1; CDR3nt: TGTGCCAGCAGTCGAGTAGGGGGGAACACTGAAGCTTTCTTT; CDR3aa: CASSRVGGNTEAFF
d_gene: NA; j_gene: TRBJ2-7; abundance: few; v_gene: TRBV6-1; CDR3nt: TGTGCCAGCACTCCCAGAAGGACGGCCACCTACGAGCAGTACTTC; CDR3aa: CASTPRRTATYEQYF
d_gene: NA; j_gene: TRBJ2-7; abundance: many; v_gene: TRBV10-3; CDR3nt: TGTGCCATCAGTGATGAAGTGGGCAGATCCTACGAGCAGTACTTC; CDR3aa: CAISDEVGRSYEQYF
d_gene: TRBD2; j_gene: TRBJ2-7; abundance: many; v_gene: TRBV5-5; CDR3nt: TGTGCCAGCAGCCCGGGACCGGGAGGATACGAGCAGTACTTC; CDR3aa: CASSPGPGGYEQYF
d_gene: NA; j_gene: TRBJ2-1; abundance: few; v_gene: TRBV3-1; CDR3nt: TGTGCCAGCAGCCAAGATTCCGGGTCCTACAATGAGCAGTTCTTC; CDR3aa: CASSQDSGSYNEQFF
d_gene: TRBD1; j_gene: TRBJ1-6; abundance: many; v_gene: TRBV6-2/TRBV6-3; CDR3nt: TGTGCCAGCAGTTCCAGGGACAGGGGTTCACCCCTCCACTTT; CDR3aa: CASSSRDRGSPLHF
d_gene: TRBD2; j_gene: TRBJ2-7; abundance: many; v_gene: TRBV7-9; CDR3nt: TGTGCCAGCAGTTTACTAGCGGGAGTGTACGAGCAGTACTTC; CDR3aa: CASSLLAGVYEQYF
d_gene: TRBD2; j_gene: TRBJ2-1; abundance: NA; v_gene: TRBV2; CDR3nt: TGTGCCAGCAGTCGGACTAGCGGGGGGTCTGAGCAGTTCTTC; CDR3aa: CASSRTSGGSEQFF
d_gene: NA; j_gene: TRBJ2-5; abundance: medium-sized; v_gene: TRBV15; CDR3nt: TGTGCCACCAGCAGAGATCGGTCGGGGCAAGAGACCCAGTACTTC; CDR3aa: CATSRDRSGQETQYF
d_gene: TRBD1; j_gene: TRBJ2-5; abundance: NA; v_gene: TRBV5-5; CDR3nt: TGTGCCAGCAGCTTGAAGGGACAGGGGGTCATCCAAGAGACCCAGTACTTC; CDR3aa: CASSLKGQGVIQETQYF
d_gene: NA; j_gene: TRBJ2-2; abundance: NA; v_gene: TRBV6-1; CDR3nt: TGTGCCAGCAGTGAAGTTGGGTCGGCCGGGGAGCTGTTTTTT; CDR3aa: CASSEVGSAGELFF
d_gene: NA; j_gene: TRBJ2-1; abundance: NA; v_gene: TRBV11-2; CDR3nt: TGTGCCAGCAGCTTAGAAGGAGACCACTACAATGAGCAGTTCTTC; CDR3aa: CASSLEGDHYNEQFF
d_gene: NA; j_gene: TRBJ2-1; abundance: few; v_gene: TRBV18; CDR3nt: TGTGCCAGCTCACCGTCCCCAAGCTACAATGAGCAGTTCTTC; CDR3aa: CASSPSPSYNEQFF
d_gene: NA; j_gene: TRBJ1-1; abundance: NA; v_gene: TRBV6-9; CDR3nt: TGTGCCAGCAGTTACGATACAGGGTACACTGAAGCTTTCTTT; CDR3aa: CASSYDTGYTEAFF
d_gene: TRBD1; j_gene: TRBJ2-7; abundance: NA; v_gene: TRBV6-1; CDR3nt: TGTGCCCGACGGAGGGGGACAGGGGATTACGAGCAGTACTTC; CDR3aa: CARRRGTGDYEQYF
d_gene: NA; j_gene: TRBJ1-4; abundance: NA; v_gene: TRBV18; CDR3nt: TGTGCCAGCTCACCACCGTGGGGATTGGAGGGGGATGAAAAACTGTTTTTT; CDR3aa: CASSPPWGLEGDEKLFF
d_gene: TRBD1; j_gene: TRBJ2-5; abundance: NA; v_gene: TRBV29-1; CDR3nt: TGCAGCGTTGTAGGGACAGGGGGTGAGACCCAGTACTTC; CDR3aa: CSVVGTGGETQYF
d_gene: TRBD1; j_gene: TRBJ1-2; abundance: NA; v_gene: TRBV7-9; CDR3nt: TGTGCCAGCAGCTTAGTTTTGGGACAGGGAGTAAATGGCTACACCTTC; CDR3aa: CASSLVLGQGVNGYTF
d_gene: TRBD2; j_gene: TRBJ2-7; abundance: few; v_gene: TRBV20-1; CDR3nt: TGCAGTGCTAGAGATCTTGGAACTAGCGGGAGGGCCTACCGCGAGCAGTACTTC; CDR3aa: CSARDLGTSGRAYREQYF